The entry that follows covers one TCR beta chain sequence. This specimen belongs to a study of radiotherapy plus CTLA-4 blockade in lung cancer. The CDR3 totals 14 residues. The ends were cut back, 2 bases at V and 1 base at J, with 9 bases in the middle. CDR1 GTSNPN and CDR2 SVGIG come from the germline V gene (reference sequence). Sequenced by immunoSEQ multiplex PCR; TCRdb stores in-frame clones only, minus some. The sample has about 46,000 clones, 77% seen once; the top ten hold 2% to 2.5%. Sequences were derived from peripheral blood, sampled from a patient treated with radiotherapy plus ipilimumab. This clonotype was sampled from a human donor with non-small cell lung cancer whose response to radiotherapy plus ipilimumab could not be evaluated. V and J are TRBV30 and TRBJ1-5; possibly TRBD1 for D (5 bases). CDR3 sequence: CAWSPQGSNQPQHF. The CDR3 nucleotides are TGTGCCTGGAGTCCTCAGGGAAGCAATCAGCCCCAGCATTTT.